This T cell receptor (beta chain) was retrieved from a study of cytomegalovirus exposure and HLA in healthy donors. Study findings and constraints: The study listed under 200 cytomegalovirus-associated TCR beta chains.

PCR amplification relied on 60 Vbeta primers (plus 13 Jbeta primers). The assay was immunoSEQ multiplex PCR, and TCRdb's table has in-frame clones only and misses some. The sample records roughly 100,000 clones, around three fifths being singletons. CDR3 length: 12 amino acids. Germline CDR1 is SEHNR and CDR2 is FQNEAQ (reference sequence). About this clone itself: Its antigen is not identified. Its ends do not fully match the called genes, so a read error is possible.

The sequenced material came from PBMCs. This TCR came from a boy between 10 and 17 years old in good health and CMV-seropositive. V usage is TRBV7-9 and J usage is TRBJ1-1; D may be TRBD1 (5 bases). The CDR3 region has the DNA TGTGCCAGCACCTTAGATGGGGCTGGGGCTTTCTTT. This codes for CASTLDGAGAFF.